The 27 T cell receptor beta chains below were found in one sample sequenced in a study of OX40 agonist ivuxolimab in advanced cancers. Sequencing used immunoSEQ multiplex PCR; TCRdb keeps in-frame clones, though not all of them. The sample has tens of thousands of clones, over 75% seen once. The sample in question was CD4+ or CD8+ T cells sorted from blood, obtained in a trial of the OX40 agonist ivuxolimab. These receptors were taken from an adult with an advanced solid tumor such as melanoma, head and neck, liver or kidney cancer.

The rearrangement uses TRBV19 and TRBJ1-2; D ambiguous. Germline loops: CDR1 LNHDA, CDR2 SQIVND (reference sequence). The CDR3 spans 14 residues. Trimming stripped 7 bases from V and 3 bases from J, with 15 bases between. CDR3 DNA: TGTGCCAGTACCCCCGGTCTGATATACTATGGCTACACCTTC. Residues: CASTPGLIYYGYTF. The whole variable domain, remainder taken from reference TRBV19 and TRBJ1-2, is DGGITQSPKYLFRKEGQNVTLSCEQNLNHDAMYWYRQDPGQGLRLIYYSQIVNDFQKGDIAEGYSVSREKKESFPLTVTSAQKNPTAFYLCASTPGLIYYGYTFGSGTRLTVV.

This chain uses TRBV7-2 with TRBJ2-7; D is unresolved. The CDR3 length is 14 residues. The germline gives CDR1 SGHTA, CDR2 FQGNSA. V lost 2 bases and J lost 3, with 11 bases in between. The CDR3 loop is CASSLKAGNYEQYF. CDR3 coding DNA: TGTGCCAGCAGCTTAAAGGCAGGTAACTACGAGCAGTACTTC. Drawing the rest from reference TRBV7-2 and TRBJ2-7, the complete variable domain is GAGVSQSPSNKVTEKGKDVELRCDPISGHTALYWYRQSLGQGLEFLIYFQGNSAPDKSGLPSDRFSAERTGGSVSTLTIQRTQQEDSAVYLCASSLKAGNYEQYFGPGTRLTVT.

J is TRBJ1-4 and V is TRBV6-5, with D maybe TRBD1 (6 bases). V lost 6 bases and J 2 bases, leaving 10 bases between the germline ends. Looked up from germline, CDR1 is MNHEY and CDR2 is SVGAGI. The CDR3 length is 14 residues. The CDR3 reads CASRTQGTNEKLFF. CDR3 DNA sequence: TGTGCCAGCAGAACCCAGGGGACTAATGAAAAACTGTTTTTT.

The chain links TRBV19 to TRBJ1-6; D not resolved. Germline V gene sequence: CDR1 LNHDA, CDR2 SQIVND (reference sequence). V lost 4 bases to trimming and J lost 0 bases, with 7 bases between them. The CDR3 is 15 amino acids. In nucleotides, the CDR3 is TGTGCCAGTAGTAAGGAGAGCTCCTATAATTCACCCCTCCACTTT. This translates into CASSKESSYNSPLHF.

Here the CDR3 DNA reads TGCAGTGCGCAGGGGGATGGGGGCTACACCTTC. As protein: CSAQGDGGYTF. This chain links TRBV20-1 with TRBJ1-2; 7 bases are shared with TRBD1. V was pared by 6 bases and J by 8 bases, with 6 bases of the junction left unmatched. Germline V gives CDR1 DFQATT, CDR2 SNEGSKA (reference sequence). The CDR3 is made up of 11 amino acids.

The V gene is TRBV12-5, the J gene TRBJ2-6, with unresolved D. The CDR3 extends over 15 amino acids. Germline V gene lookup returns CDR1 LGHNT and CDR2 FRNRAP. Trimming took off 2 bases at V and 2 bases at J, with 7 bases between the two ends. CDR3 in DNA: TGTGCTAGTGGTTTGCGGGCGGCTGGGGCCAACGTCCTGACTTTC. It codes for CASGLRAAGANVLTF. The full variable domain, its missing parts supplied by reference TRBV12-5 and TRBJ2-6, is DARVTQTPRHKVTEMGQEVTMRCQPILGHNTVFWYRQTMMQGLELLAYFRNRAPLDDSGMPKDRFSAEMPDATLATLKIQPSEPRDSAVYFCASGLRAAGANVLTFGAGSRLTVL.

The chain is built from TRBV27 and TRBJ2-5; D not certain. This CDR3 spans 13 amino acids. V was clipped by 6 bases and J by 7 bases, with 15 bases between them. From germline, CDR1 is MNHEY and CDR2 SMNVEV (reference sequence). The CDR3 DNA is TGTGCCAGCAGCCCTTCCCCTTCGGTGACCCAGTACTTC. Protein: CASSPSPSVTQYF.

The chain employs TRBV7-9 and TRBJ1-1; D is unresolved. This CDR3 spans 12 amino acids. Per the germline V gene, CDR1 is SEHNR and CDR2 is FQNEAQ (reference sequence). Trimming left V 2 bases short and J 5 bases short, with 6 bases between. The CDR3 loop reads CASSLLGTEAFF. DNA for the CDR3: TGTGCCAGCAGCTTATTGGGGACTGAAGCTTTCTTT. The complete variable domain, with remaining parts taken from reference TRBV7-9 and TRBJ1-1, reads DTGVSQNPRHKITKRGQNVTFRCDPISEHNRLYWYRQTLGQGPEFLTYFQNEAQLEKSRLLSDRFSAERPKGSFSTLEIQRTEQGDSAMYLCASSLLGTEAFFGQGTRLTVV.

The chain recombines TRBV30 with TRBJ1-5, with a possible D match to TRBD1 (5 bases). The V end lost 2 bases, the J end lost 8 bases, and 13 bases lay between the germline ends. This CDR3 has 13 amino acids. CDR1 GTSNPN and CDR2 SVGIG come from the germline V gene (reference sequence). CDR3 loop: CAWSKRGREPQHF. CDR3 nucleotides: TGTGCCTGGAGTAAGAGGGGCAGGGAGCCCCAGCATTTT.

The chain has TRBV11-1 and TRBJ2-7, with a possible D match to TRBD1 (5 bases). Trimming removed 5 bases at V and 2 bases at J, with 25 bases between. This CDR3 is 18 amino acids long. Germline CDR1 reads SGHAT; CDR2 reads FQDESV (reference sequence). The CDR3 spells CASSLPKGGQGWTYEQYF. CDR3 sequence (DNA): TGTGCCAGCAGCCTACCTAAGGGTGGGCAGGGTTGGACCTACGAGCAGTACTTC.

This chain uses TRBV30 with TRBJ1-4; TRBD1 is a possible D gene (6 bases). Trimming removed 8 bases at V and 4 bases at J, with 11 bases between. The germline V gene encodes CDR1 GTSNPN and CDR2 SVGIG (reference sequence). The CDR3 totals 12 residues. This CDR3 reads CATTGSNEKLFF. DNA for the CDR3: TGTGCCACTACAGGGAGTAATGAAAAACTGTTTTTT.

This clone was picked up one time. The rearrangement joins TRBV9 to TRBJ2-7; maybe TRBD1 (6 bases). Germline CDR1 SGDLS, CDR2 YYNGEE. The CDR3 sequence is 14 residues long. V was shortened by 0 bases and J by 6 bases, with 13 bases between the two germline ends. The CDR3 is CASSVEGEGVEQYF. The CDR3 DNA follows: TGTGCCAGCAGCGTAGAGGGGGAAGGGGTCGAGCAGTACTTC.

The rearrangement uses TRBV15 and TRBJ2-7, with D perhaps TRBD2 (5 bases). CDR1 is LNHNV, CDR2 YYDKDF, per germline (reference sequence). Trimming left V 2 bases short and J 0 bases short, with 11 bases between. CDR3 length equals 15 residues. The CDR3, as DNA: TGTGCCACCAGCAGACCCAGCGGTAGCTCCTACGAGCAGTACTTC. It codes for CATSRPSGSSYEQYF.

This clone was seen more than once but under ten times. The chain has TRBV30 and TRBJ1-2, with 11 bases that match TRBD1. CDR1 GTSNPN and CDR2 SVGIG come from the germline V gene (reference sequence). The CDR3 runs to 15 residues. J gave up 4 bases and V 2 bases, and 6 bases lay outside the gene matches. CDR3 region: CAWSPGTGGSYGYTF. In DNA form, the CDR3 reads TGTGCCTGGAGTCCCGGGACAGGGGGATCCTATGGCTACACCTTC.

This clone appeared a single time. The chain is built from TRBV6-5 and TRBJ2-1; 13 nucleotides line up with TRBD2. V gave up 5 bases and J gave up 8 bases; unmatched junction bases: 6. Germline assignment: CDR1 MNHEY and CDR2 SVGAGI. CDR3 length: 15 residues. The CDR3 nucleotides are TGTGCCAGCAGTCAACTAGCGGGGGGGCCGCATGAGCAGTTCTTC. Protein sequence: CASSQLAGGPHEQFF.

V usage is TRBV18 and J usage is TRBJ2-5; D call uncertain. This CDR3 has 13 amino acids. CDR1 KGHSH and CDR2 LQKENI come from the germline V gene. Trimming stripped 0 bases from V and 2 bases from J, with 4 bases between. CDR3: CASSPPVQETQYF. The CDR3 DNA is TGTGCCAGCTCACCACCAGTACAAGAGACCCAGTACTTC.

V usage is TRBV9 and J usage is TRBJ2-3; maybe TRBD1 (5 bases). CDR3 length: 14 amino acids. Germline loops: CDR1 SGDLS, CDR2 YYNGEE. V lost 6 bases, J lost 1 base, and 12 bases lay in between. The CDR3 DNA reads TGTGCCAGCACCCCTGGGGCCCGCACAGATACGCAGTATTTT. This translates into CASTPGARTDTQYF.

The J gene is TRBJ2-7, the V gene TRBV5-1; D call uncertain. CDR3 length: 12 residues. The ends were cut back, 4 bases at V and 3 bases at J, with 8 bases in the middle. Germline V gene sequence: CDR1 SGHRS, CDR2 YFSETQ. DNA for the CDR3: TGCGCCAGCAGCATCGACGGCTACGAGCAGTACTTC. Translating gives CASSIDGYEQYF.

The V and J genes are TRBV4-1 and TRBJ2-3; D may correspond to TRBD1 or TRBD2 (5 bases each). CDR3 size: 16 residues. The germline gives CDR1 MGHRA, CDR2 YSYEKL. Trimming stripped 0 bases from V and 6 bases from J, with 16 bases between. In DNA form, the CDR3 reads TGCGCCAGCAGCCAAGAGATAGGGACCTACGTCGATACGCAGTATTTT. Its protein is CASSQEIGTYVDTQYF.

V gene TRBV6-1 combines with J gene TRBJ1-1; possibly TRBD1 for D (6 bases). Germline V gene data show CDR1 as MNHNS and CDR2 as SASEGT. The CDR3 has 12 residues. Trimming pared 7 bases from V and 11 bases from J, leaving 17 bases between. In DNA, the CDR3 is TGTGCCAGCACCGTGACAGGATCCGAGGCTTTCTTT. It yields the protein CASTVTGSEAFF.

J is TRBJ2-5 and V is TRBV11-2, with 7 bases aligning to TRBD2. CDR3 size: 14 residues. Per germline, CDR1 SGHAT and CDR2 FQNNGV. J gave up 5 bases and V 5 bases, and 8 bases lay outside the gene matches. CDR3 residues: CASSRTRLGETQYF. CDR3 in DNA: TGTGCCAGCAGCCGGACTAGGTTAGGTGAGACCCAGTACTTC.

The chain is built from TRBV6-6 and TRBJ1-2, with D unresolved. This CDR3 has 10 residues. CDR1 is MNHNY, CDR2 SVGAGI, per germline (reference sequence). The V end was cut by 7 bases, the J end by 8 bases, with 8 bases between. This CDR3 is CASKLLGYTF. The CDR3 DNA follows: TGTGCCAGCAAGCTCTTAGGCTACACCTTC.

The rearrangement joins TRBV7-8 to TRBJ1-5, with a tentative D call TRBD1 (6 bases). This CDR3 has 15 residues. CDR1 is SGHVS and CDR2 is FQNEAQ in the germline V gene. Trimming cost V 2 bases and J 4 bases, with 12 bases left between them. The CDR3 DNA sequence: TGTGCCAGCAGCTTACAAGGGGGAAAAAATCAGCCCCAGCATTTT. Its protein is CASSLQGGKNQPQHF.

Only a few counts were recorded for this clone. CDR3 region: CASSPTYRAPNTEAFF. CDR3 nucleotide sequence: TGTGCCAGCAGCCCTACTTACAGGGCCCCGAACACTGAAGCTTTCTTT. V usage is TRBV7-2 and J usage is TRBJ1-1; tentative D call: TRBD1 (6 bases). This CDR3 has 16 amino acids. V lost 5 bases to trimming and J lost 1 base, with 17 bases between them. Germline CDR1 SGHTA, CDR2 FQGNSA. The variable domain in full, with the rest retrieved from reference TRBV7-2 and TRBJ1-1, is GAGVSQSPSNKVTEKGKDVELRCDPISGHTALYWYRQSLGQGLEFLIYFQGNSAPDKSGLPSDRFSAERTGGSVSTLTIQRTQQEDSAVYLCASSPTYRAPNTEAFFGQGTRLTVV.

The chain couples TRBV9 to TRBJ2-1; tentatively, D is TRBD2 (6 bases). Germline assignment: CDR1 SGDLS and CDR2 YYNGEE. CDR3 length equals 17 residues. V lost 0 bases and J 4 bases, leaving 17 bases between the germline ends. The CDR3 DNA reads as TGTGCCAGCAGCGTAGTCACGGGGAGGTCCCTTTACAATGAGCAGTTCTTC. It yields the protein CASSVVTGRSLYNEQFF.

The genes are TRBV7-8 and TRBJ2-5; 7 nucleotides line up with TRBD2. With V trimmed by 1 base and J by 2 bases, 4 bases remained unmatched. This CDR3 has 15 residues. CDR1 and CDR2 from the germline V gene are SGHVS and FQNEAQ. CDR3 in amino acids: CASSLGGLVQETQYF. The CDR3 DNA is TGTGCCAGCAGCTTAGGCGGACTAGTACAAGAGACCCAGTACTTC.

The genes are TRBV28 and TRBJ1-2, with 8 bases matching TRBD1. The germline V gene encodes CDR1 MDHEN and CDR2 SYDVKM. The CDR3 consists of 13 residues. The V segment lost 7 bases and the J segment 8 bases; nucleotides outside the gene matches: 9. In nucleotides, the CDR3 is TGTGCCAGCATTCCGCAGGGGGCCGGCGGCTACACCTTC. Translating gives CASIPQGAGGYTF.